This is a list of T cell receptor beta chains from one sample in a study of control samples from healthy donors and cancer patients. The data were produced by immunoSEQ multiplex PCR, yet TCRdb's version contains in-frame clones alone and is incomplete. Of some 130,000 clones in the sample, roughly 90% were seen once. Sequenced material: blood. Every receptor here comes from a woman in her forties or fifties in good health. The CDR3 runs from the conserved cysteine through the conserved F or W. The D gene is left open where the match is weak. Size is stated for part of the rows, as once, few or many counts, or as a class when the clone is expanded.

j_call: TRBJ2-7
d_call: -
v_call: TRBV5-1
clone_size: -
cdr3_nt: TGCGCCAGCAGCTTGGAATACGAGCAGTACTTC
cdr3_aa: CASSLEYEQYF

j_call: TRBJ2-4
d_call: -
v_call: TRBV4-1
clone_size: -
cdr3_nt: TGCGCCAGCAGCCGTCCTATGGGGGACATTCAGTACTTC
cdr3_aa: CASSRPMGDIQYF

j_call: TRBJ1-5
d_call: TRBD1
v_call: TRBV19
clone_size: -
cdr3_nt: TGTGCCAGTAGTCCCCGGGACAGGGTTTATAGCAATCAGCCCCAGCATTTT
cdr3_aa: CASSPRDRVYSNQPQHF

j_call: TRBJ1-1
d_call: -
v_call: TRBV30
clone_size: -
cdr3_nt: TGTGCCCAGAGTATCGGACTGAACACTGAAGCTTTCTTT
cdr3_aa: CAQSIGLNTEAFF

j_call: TRBJ1-4
d_call: -
v_call: TRBV30
clone_size: -
cdr3_nt: TGTGCCTGGAGTAAACCCGGGGCGCTTAATGAAAAACTGTTTTTT
cdr3_aa: CAWSKPGALNEKLFF

j_call: TRBJ1-2
d_call: -
v_call: TRBV30
clone_size: -
cdr3_nt: TGTGCCTGGACAGGGGATAACTATGGCTACACCTTC
cdr3_aa: CAWTGDNYGYTF

j_call: TRBJ1-3
d_call: -
v_call: TRBV9
clone_size: -
cdr3_nt: TGTGCCAGCAGCTCCTCGTTGGGCGGGAAGGTCGGAAACACCATATATTTT
cdr3_aa: CASSSSLGGKVGNTIYF

j_call: TRBJ2-3
d_call: -
v_call: TRBV27
clone_size: -
cdr3_nt: TGTGCCAGCAGTCCCGACCTGAAACATACGCAGTATTTT
cdr3_aa: CASSPDLKHTQYF

j_call: TRBJ1-3
d_call: -
v_call: TRBV10-2
clone_size: once
cdr3_nt: TGCGCCAGCAGTGACCGGGGCCGGGGCCTCTCTGGAAACACCATATATTTT
cdr3_aa: CASSDRGRGLSGNTIYF

j_call: TRBJ2-1
d_call: TRBD1
v_call: TRBV2
clone_size: -
cdr3_nt: TGTGCCAGCAGTGGAGGACAGGGGGGGAGTAGTGAGCAGTTCTTC
cdr3_aa: CASSGGQGGSSEQFF

j_call: TRBJ1-1
d_call: -
v_call: TRBV5-6
clone_size: -
cdr3_nt: TGTGCCAGCAAGTTGGGACAAGTGAACACTGAAGCTTTCTTT
cdr3_aa: CASKLGQVNTEAFF

j_call: TRBJ2-1
d_call: TRBD2
v_call: TRBV4-1
clone_size: -
cdr3_nt: TGCGCCAGCAGCCAAGAGGGTAGCGGGGGGGCGAGTGAGCAGTTCTTC
cdr3_aa: CASSQEGSGGASEQFF

j_call: TRBJ2-6
d_call: TRBD1
v_call: TRBV19
clone_size: once
cdr3_nt: TGTGCCAGTAGTCCTGGCGGCAGGGGGAAAGGGGCCAACGTCCTGACTTTC
cdr3_aa: CASSPGGRGKGANVLTF

j_call: TRBJ1-2
d_call: -
v_call: TRBV28
clone_size: -
cdr3_nt: TGTGCCAGCAGTCTCCAGGGGTACTATGGCTACACCTTC
cdr3_aa: CASSLQGYYGYTF

j_call: TRBJ2-2
d_call: TRBD1
v_call: TRBV5-4
clone_size: -
cdr3_nt: TGTGCCAGCAGCTCCCCAGGACAGGCCGGGGAGCTGTTTTTT
cdr3_aa: CASSSPGQAGELFF

j_call: TRBJ2-7
d_call: TRBD1
v_call: TRBV6-5
clone_size: once
cdr3_nt: TGTGCCAGCAGTTACGGGACAGGGCTTTACGAGCAGTACTTC
cdr3_aa: CASSYGTGLYEQYF

j_call: TRBJ1-2
d_call: -
v_call: TRBV7-8
clone_size: once
cdr3_nt: TGTGCCAGCAGTTTAGTCCCCGACAGCTATGGCTACACCTTC
cdr3_aa: CASSLVPDSYGYTF

j_call: TRBJ2-2
d_call: -
v_call: TRBV7-9
clone_size: -
cdr3_nt: TGTGCCAGCAGCTTCAAGGGGCAAGGCGGGGAGCTGTTTTTT
cdr3_aa: CASSFKGQGGELFF

j_call: TRBJ2-5
d_call: TRBD2
v_call: TRBV4-2
clone_size: few
cdr3_nt: TGTGCCAGCAGCCGCCTAGCGGGGGACCAAGAGACCCAGTACTTC
cdr3_aa: CASSRLAGDQETQYF

j_call: TRBJ2-7
d_call: -
v_call: TRBV25-1
clone_size: few
cdr3_nt: TGTGCCAGCAAGCCTGGCGGCACCTACGAGCAGTACTTC
cdr3_aa: CASKPGGTYEQYF

j_call: TRBJ1-2
d_call: TRBD1
v_call: TRBV10-1
clone_size: -
cdr3_nt: TGCGCCAGCATCCCGGGACAGGGGAGTTTAAGAGACTATGGCTACACCTTC
cdr3_aa: CASIPGQGSLRDYGYTF

j_call: TRBJ2-7
d_call: -
v_call: TRBV12-3/TRBV12-4
clone_size: -
cdr3_nt: TGTGCCAGCAGTTACGGACCGATATACGAGCAGTACTTC
cdr3_aa: CASSYGPIYEQYF

j_call: TRBJ2-3
d_call: -
v_call: TRBV5-6
clone_size: -
cdr3_nt: TGTGCCAGCAGCTTGAGAGCGGGGACATCAGATACGCAGTATTTT
cdr3_aa: CASSLRAGTSDTQYF

j_call: TRBJ1-6
d_call: -
v_call: TRBV15
clone_size: -
cdr3_nt: TGTGCCACCAGCAGACTTAAACAGAGTTCACCCCTCCACTTT
cdr3_aa: CATSRLKQSSPLHF

j_call: TRBJ1-3
d_call: -
v_call: TRBV11-3
clone_size: -
cdr3_nt: TGTGCCAGCAGCTTAGCTGGCCGATCTGGAAACACCATATATTTT
cdr3_aa: CASSLAGRSGNTIYF

j_call: TRBJ2-1
d_call: -
v_call: TRBV2
clone_size: -
cdr3_nt: TGTGCCAGCAGTGAACTTTCTAGGGTTAATGAGCAGTTCTTC
cdr3_aa: CASSELSRVNEQFF

j_call: TRBJ2-5
d_call: -
v_call: TRBV2
clone_size: once
cdr3_nt: TGTGCCACCGACAGGAGACAAGAGACCCAGTACTTC
cdr3_aa: CATDRRQETQYF

j_call: TRBJ1-5
d_call: -
v_call: TRBV6-5
clone_size: -
cdr3_nt: TGTGCCAGCTACACAGGGAACCAGCCCCAGCATTTT
cdr3_aa: CASYTGNQPQHF

j_call: TRBJ2-1
d_call: -
v_call: TRBV5-6
clone_size: -
cdr3_nt: TGTGCCAGCAGCTTGGGGGCGTCGGAGTTCTTC
cdr3_aa: CASSLGASEFF

j_call: TRBJ1-4
d_call: -
v_call: TRBV7-9
clone_size: -
cdr3_nt: TGTGCCAGCAGCCCGAGGGAGGCTGAAAAACTGTTTTTT
cdr3_aa: CASSPREAEKLFF

j_call: TRBJ1-6
d_call: -
v_call: TRBV27
clone_size: once
cdr3_nt: TGTGCCAGCAGGCCCTGGATGGGGAATTCACCCCTCCACTTT
cdr3_aa: CASRPWMGNSPLHF

j_call: TRBJ2-7
d_call: TRBD1
v_call: TRBV7-8
clone_size: -
cdr3_nt: TGTGCCAGCAGCCCAGGGACAGGGCCCTACGAGCAGTACTTC
cdr3_aa: CASSPGTGPYEQYF

j_call: TRBJ1-5
d_call: -
v_call: TRBV5-1
clone_size: once
cdr3_nt: TGCGCCAGCAGCTTGGCTTGGGGAGACAATCAGCCCCAGCATTTT
cdr3_aa: CASSLAWGDNQPQHF

j_call: TRBJ1-5
d_call: -
v_call: TRBV27
clone_size: -
cdr3_nt: TGTGCCAGCACTCTTCCCGGGCAGATTAATCAGCCCCAGCATTTT
cdr3_aa: CASTLPGQINQPQHF

j_call: TRBJ2-2
d_call: -
v_call: TRBV12-3/TRBV12-4
clone_size: -
cdr3_nt: TGTGCCAGCAGTTTAGGTGACACCGGGGAGCTGTTTTTT
cdr3_aa: CASSLGDTGELFF

j_call: TRBJ1-6
d_call: -
v_call: TRBV5-8
clone_size: -
cdr3_nt: TGTGCCAGCAGCTTAAACCGGGCCCTTAATTCACCCCTCCACTTT
cdr3_aa: CASSLNRALNSPLHF

j_call: TRBJ2-1
d_call: TRBD2
v_call: TRBV29-1
clone_size: -
cdr3_nt: TGCAGCGTTGTAGCGGGGTCCTACAATGAGCAGTTCTTC
cdr3_aa: CSVVAGSYNEQFF

j_call: TRBJ1-2
d_call: -
v_call: TRBV12-3/TRBV12-4
clone_size: -
cdr3_nt: TGTGCCAGCACCCGGGGGGGGGCCTATGGCTACACCTTC
cdr3_aa: CASTRGGAYGYTF

j_call: TRBJ1-1
d_call: -
v_call: TRBV4-2
clone_size: -
cdr3_nt: TGTGCCAGCAGCCAAGAAGAGACGGCCACACGGGCTTTCTTT
cdr3_aa: CASSQEETATRAFF

j_call: TRBJ2-7
d_call: -
v_call: TRBV5-6
clone_size: -
cdr3_nt: TGTGCCAGCAGCTTGGGTGCAGGGAAGATGTACGAGCAGTACTTC
cdr3_aa: CASSLGAGKMYEQYF

j_call: TRBJ1-2
d_call: TRBD1
v_call: TRBV11-2
clone_size: -
cdr3_nt: TGTGCCAGCAGCTTTAAACAGGGGGCGGCTGGCTACACCTTC
cdr3_aa: CASSFKQGAAGYTF

j_call: TRBJ2-7
d_call: -
v_call: TRBV27
clone_size: -
cdr3_nt: TGTGCCAGCAGTCTGGGACGGAGCTCCTACGAGCAGTACTTC
cdr3_aa: CASSLGRSSYEQYF

j_call: TRBJ2-7
d_call: TRBD1
v_call: TRBV28
clone_size: -
cdr3_nt: TGTGCCAGCAGCGCAGTGGACAGGGTATCCTACGAGCAGTACTTC
cdr3_aa: CASSAVDRVSYEQYF

j_call: TRBJ1-1
d_call: -
v_call: TRBV28
clone_size: -
cdr3_nt: TGTGCCAGCAGAGGGGATTCACAGGCTGAAGCTTTCTTT
cdr3_aa: CASRGDSQAEAFF

j_call: TRBJ1-3
d_call: -
v_call: TRBV23-1
clone_size: -
cdr3_nt: TGCGCCAGCAGTCGTGGTCCAATCAGGGTCCACGGCCCTAGCTCTGGAAACACCATATATTTT
cdr3_aa: CASSRGPIRVHGPSSGNTIYF

j_call: TRBJ1-6
d_call: -
v_call: TRBV5-4
clone_size: -
cdr3_nt: TGTGCCAGCAGCTTGCGGTCGGGGGATTCACCCCTCCACTTT
cdr3_aa: CASSLRSGDSPLHF

j_call: TRBJ1-2
d_call: TRBD1
v_call: TRBV30
clone_size: -
cdr3_nt: TGTGCCTGGAGAGGGACAGGGGGCTATGGCTACACCTTC
cdr3_aa: CAWRGTGGYGYTF

j_call: TRBJ1-4
d_call: -
v_call: TRBV7-9
clone_size: -
cdr3_nt: TGTGCCAGCAGCCCCGCGGACAGTCTAAAAAGGGATGAAAAACTGTTTTTT
cdr3_aa: CASSPADSLKRDEKLFF

j_call: TRBJ1-1
d_call: -
v_call: TRBV11-2
clone_size: -
cdr3_nt: TGTGCCAGCAGCGGAAGATATATGAACACTGAAGCTTTCTTT
cdr3_aa: CASSGRYMNTEAFF

j_call: TRBJ1-1
d_call: -
v_call: TRBV30
clone_size: once
cdr3_nt: TGTGCCTGGAGACGGGAGAAGACTGAAGCTTTCTTT
cdr3_aa: CAWRREKTEAFF

j_call: TRBJ1-6
d_call: -
v_call: TRBV19
clone_size: -
cdr3_nt: TGTGCCAGTAGTCTCACATCGGGGTCTAGTTCACCCCTCCACTTT
cdr3_aa: CASSLTSGSSSPLHF